These 4 T cell receptor beta chains originate from one sample sequenced in a study of blood T cell repertoires in COVID-19. Some clones are missing from TCRdb's copy, which holds only in-frame ones; the method was immunoSEQ multiplex PCR. The sample holds roughly 120,000 clones, 90% seen once. Sequencing was performed on peripheral blood. These receptors originate from a man aged 45 to 65 with active COVID-19.

The chain joins TRBV7-2 to TRBJ2-1, with TRBD1 as a possible D gene (6 bases). Trimming shortened V by 4 bases and J by 5 bases, and 9 bases separated the two germline ends. This CDR3 region has 13 residues. CDR1 is SGHTA, CDR2 FQGNSA, per germline. The CDR3 bases are TGTGCCAGCAGCTCGCAGGGGAACAATGAGCAGTTCTTC. Its translation: CASSSQGNNEQFF.

This clone was counted between two and nine times. This sequence joins TRBV12-3 or TRBV12-4 and TRBJ1-6; no reliable D call. Trimming pared 5 bases from V and 9 bases from J, leaving 11 bases between. The length of the CDR3 is 13 residues. The CDR3 DNA sequence: TGTGCCAGCAGTACTTCCTCGGGTTCACCCCTCCACTTT. It is translated as CASSTSSGSPLHF.

The sample holds one count of this clone. The V gene is TRBV24-1, the J gene TRBJ2-7; TRBD2 matches 7 bases. Germline V gene sequence: CDR1 KGHDR, CDR2 SFDVKD. The CDR3 contains 17 residues. Germline trimming cut 1 base from V and 4 bases from J; bases unmatched to any gene: 12. DNA for the CDR3: TGTGCCACCAGTGATTTACGGGGCGGGGGTTGGGGGTACGAGCAGTACGTC. Protein: CATSDLRGGGWGYEQYV.

The rearrangement uses TRBV7-6 and TRBJ1-2, with 8 bases that match TRBD1. The CDR3 spans 16 residues. V dropped 5 bases and J dropped 0; count of bases not matched to a gene: 8. Germline V gene data show CDR1 as SGHVS and CDR2 as FNYEAQ. CDR3 nucleotide sequence: TGTGCCAGCAGCATCCGGACAGGGATCCCTAACTATGGCTACACCTTC. This translates into CASSIRTGIPNYGYTF.